This T cell receptor (beta chain) was observed in a study of cytomegalovirus exposure and HLA in healthy donors. Germline values: CDR1 SNHLY, CDR2 FYNNEI. The germline V and J ends were trimmed by 7 bases and 2 bases, with 12 bases remaining between them. The CDR3 contains 13 residues. The PCR made use of 60 Vbeta and 13 Jbeta primers. Clones were sequenced by immunoSEQ multiplex PCR, and TCRdb holds only the in-frame ones, with some missing. The sample shows roughly 130,000 clones, roughly 70% of them seen only once. Study-level points and caveats: A missense variant in DCLRE1C was later tied to TCR beta V- and J-gene trimming.

On this clone: Its specificity is not known.

Material for sequencing was PBMCs. The sequence was obtained from a man aged 40-49 years in good health and CMV-seropositive. The V gene is TRBV2, the J gene TRBJ2-7; D not resolved. This CDR3 reads CASMRQPTYEQYF. The CDR3 nucleotides read TGTGCCAGCATGCGGCAGCCGACCTACGAGCAGTACTTC.